What follows describes a single T cell receptor beta chain. The antigen remains unidentified. Looked up from germline, CDR1 is SGHNT and CDR2 is YENEEA. The CDR3 has 20 residues. The J segment lost 4 bases and the V segment lost 9 bases, leaving 25 bases of the junction unmatched. This entry is derived from a study of CD8 T cells in Susac syndrome. The RNA input was about 0.5 to 1 ug, and it was reverse transcribed with random hexamers. The TCR beta CDR3 was amplified by immunoSEQ multiplex PCR across 54 Vbeta, 13 Jbeta. TCRdb called the immunoSEQ multiplex PCR reads again in MiXCR, with one record for every CDR3 protein. The sample lists 250,000 to 300,000 distinct CDR3 sequences, 75% to 90% occurring once. The multiple sclerosis controls were treatment-naive patients affected by stable or active relapsing-remitting disease. TEMRA cells were FACS-enriched, with CD8+ and CD4+ T cells isolated negatively.

General observations from the study: As the study acknowledged, the number of individuals who were part of its TCR sequencing and HLA analysis was relatively small.

The J gene is TRBJ1-5, the V gene TRBV11-3; 9 bases are shared with TRBD1. Sequencing used CD8+ T cells from PBMCs. This TCR was recovered from a human donor with multiple sclerosis. The CDR3 protein is CARGVLRDRDNLRINQPQHF. The CDR3 region has the DNA TGTGCCAGAGGGGTACTACGGGACAGGGACAACTTAAGGATTAATCAGCCCCAGCATTTT.